This is a list of T cell receptor beta chains from one sample in a study of cytomegalovirus exposure and HLA in healthy donors. This table comes from immunoSEQ multiplex PCR, and its TCRdb copy is limited to in-frame clones, with some not included. This sample has roughly 86,000 clones; 90% to 96% occur once, and the top ten carry 1.6%. The sequencing sample was made of PBMCs. The receptor set was obtained from a man aged 18-30 years in good health and CMV-seropositive. Each CDR3 is given with its conserved first and last residue. The D gene is left open where the match is weak. Size is omitted from some rows. Given values are once, few, many or a class for expanded clones.

>TRBJ2-1|-|once|TRBV6-5
TGTGCCAGCAGGGGACTTTACAATGAGCAGTTCTTC
CASRGLYNEQFF
>TRBJ1-2|-|-|TRBV29-1
TGCAGCTCCGGGTCGGCGCCCTATGGCTACACCTTC
CSSGSAPYGYTF
>TRBJ2-7|-|-|TRBV28
TGTGCCAGCAGAGGTATAGCCCCCGAGCAGTACTTC
CASRGIAPEQYF
>TRBJ2-7|TRBD1|-|TRBV10-3
TGTGCCATCAGTGTTGGGGACAGGGTTGACCCGGGATACGAGCAGTACTTC
CAISVGDRVDPGYEQYF
>TRBJ2-2|-|-|TRBV11-2
TGTGCCAGCAGGCAAGCTTATACGGGAACCGGGGAGCTGTTTTTT
CASRQAYTGTGELFF
>TRBJ1-1|-|-|TRBV7-9
TGTGCCAGCAGCGGGGGCAGGTGGATGAACACTGAAGCTTTCTTT
CASSGGRWMNTEAFF
>TRBJ2-1|TRBD2|-|TRBV7-6
TGTGCCAGCAGCCGCCTAGCGGGAGGGGGTAATGAGCAGTTCTTC
CASSRLAGGGNEQFF
>TRBJ2-1|-|-|TRBV6-5
TGTGCCAGCAGTTACACTGGGGCCTCCAAGGGTGAGCAGTTCTTC
CASSYTGASKGEQFF
>TRBJ2-7|TRBD2|once|TRBV10-1
TGCGCCAGCAGTTCCTGGACTAGCGGGAGCTCCTACGAGCAGTACTTC
CASSSWTSGSSYEQYF
>TRBJ1-5|-|-|TRBV6-1
TGTGCCAGCAGGGGACAAAGCAATCAGCCCCAGCATTTT
CASRGQSNQPQHF
>TRBJ2-7|-|-|TRBV28
TGTGCCAGCAGTTTACAGGGCTACGAGCAGTACTTC
CASSLQGYEQYF
>TRBJ1-4|TRBD1|-|TRBV7-9
TGTGCCAGCAGCTCAATATCGACAGGGGACTTTGCAACTAATGAAAAACTGTTTTTT
CASSSISTGDFATNEKLFF
>TRBJ2-7|-|-|TRBV27
TGTGCCAGCAGTTTAACGGTCAGGGCATACGAGCAGTACTTC
CASSLTVRAYEQYF
>TRBJ2-5|TRBD2|-|TRBV9
TGTGCCAGCAGCGCCTGGGGGAGGGAAAAGACCCAGTACTTC
CASSAWGREKTQYF
>TRBJ2-7|-|-|TRBV6-5
TGTGCCAGCAGTAAAGCTAGCGAGCAGTACTTC
CASSKASEQYF
>TRBJ2-5|TRBD2|once|TRBV10-3
TGTGCCATCAGTGATCCCAACCCACAGGTTTCTGGGGGGGAAGAGACCCAGTACTTC
CAISDPNPQVSGGEETQYF
>TRBJ1-5|-|once|TRBV2
TGTGCCAGCCAACCGGGGGGTCGGCAGCCCCAGCATTTT
CASQPGGRQPQHF
>TRBJ2-5|TRBD1|-|TRBV5-1
TGCGCCAGCAGCTTGGGGTTGGGGACAGGGGGTACCGAAGAGACCCAGTACTTC
CASSLGLGTGGTEETQYF
>TRBJ2-5|-|-|TRBV4-1
TGCGCCAGCAGCCAAGTTTCCAGAGAGACCCAGTACTTC
CASSQVSRETQYF
>TRBJ2-1|-|once|TRBV11-3
TGTGCCAGCAGCTTGGGAGGGGGTGAGCAGTTCTTC
CASSLGGGEQFF
>TRBJ2-7|-|-|TRBV30
TGTGCCCGCTCAATCGGGGGAACCTACGAGCAGTACTTC
CARSIGGTYEQYF
>TRBJ2-7|TRBD1|-|TRBV6-6
TGTGCCAGCAGTTACGACAGGGGGGGCTACGAGCAGTACTTC
CASSYDRGGYEQYF
>TRBJ2-1|TRBD2|-|TRBV7-9
TGTGCCACCCACACCGTCCGGGGGAGGGATGAGCAGTTCTTC
CATHTVRGRDEQFF
>TRBJ1-2|-|-|TRBV4-2
TGTGCCAGCAGCCAAGGTCTCTATGGCTACACCTTC
CASSQGLYGYTF
>TRBJ1-1|-|once|TRBV5-6
TGTGCCAGCAGCCCGGATGGGGGCTATGAAGCTTTCTTT
CASSPDGGYEAFF
>TRBJ2-7|-|-|TRBV9
TGTGCCAGCAGCGCTGCAGGGGATTCCGAGCAGTACTTC
CASSAAGDSEQYF
>TRBJ2-5|-|-|TRBV7-2
TGTGCCAGCCAGGCGAGACGGCAGAAAGAGACCCAGTACTTC
CASQARRQKETQYF
>TRBJ2-1|TRBD1|-|TRBV28
TGTGCCAGCAGCCCTGACAGGGGGTCCCACAATGAGCAGTTCTTC
CASSPDRGSHNEQFF
>TRBJ1-2|-|-|TRBV29-1
TGCAGCGTTGCAAACAGGGCCTACCGTAATAACTATGGCTACACCTTC
CSVANRAYRNNYGYTF
>TRBJ2-1|-|-|TRBV6-6
TGTGCCAGCAGTTACGGGCTCGGGAGTGAGCAGTTCTTC
CASSYGLGSEQFF
>TRBJ2-3|TRBD1|-|TRBV29-1
TGCAGCGTCGAGACGGGACAGGGTGGGGATACGCAGTATTTT
CSVETGQGGDTQYF
>TRBJ1-1|-|-|TRBV7-9
TGTGCCAGCAGCTCCAGGCGGGGGATGAACACTGAAGCTTTCTTT
CASSSRRGMNTEAFF
>TRBJ2-3|TRBD2|-|TRBV5-1
TGCGCCAGCAGCTTTTTAGCGGGAGGGGCAGATACGCAGTATTTT
CASSFLAGGADTQYF
>TRBJ1-5|TRBD1|-|TRBV30
TGTGCCTTAAAGACAGGGGGTATGAATCAGCCCCAGCATTTT
CALKTGGMNQPQHF
>TRBJ2-1|TRBD1|-|TRBV5-1
TGCGCCAGCAGCCGTCTCGGGACAGAATACAATGAGCAGTTCTTC
CASSRLGTEYNEQFF
>TRBJ1-1|-|few|TRBV5-6
TGTGCCAGCAGCTTGGCCGGGGGGTGGAACACTGAAGCTTTCTTT
CASSLAGGWNTEAFF
>TRBJ2-1|TRBD1|-|TRBV7-9
TGTGCCAGCACCCAAGGGGGCAGGGGGCTTAGAAATGAGCAGTTCTTC
CASTQGGRGLRNEQFF
>TRBJ2-1|-|-|TRBV28
TGTGCCAGCAGTTTAGGGTACAGTCGAAATGGGAATGAGCAGTTCTTC
CASSLGYSRNGNEQFF
>TRBJ1-5|-|-|TRBV6-1
TGTGCCAGCAGTGAGGCCGATACTAGCAATCAGCCCCAGCATTTT
CASSEADTSNQPQHF
>TRBJ2-7|-|-|TRBV28
TGTGCCAGCAGTTTCCCCACTACTGCGACAGACTACGAGCAGTACTTC
CASSFPTTATDYEQYF
>TRBJ1-1|-|-|TRBV19
TGTGCCAGTAGCGATAGGAGGGTCACTGAAGCTTTCTTT
CASSDRRVTEAFF
>TRBJ2-1|TRBD2|-|TRBV9
TGTGCCAGCAGCGCGTCTAGCGGGAGGCGAAATGAGCAGTTCTTC
CASSASSGRRNEQFF
>TRBJ2-2|TRBD2|once|TRBV5-1
TGCGCCAGCAGCTTTAGCGGGGGCACCGGGGAGCTGTTTTTT
CASSFSGGTGELFF
>TRBJ1-1|-|-|TRBV6-6
TGTGCCAGCATATGGGGAGGGGAAGCTTTCTTT
CASIWGGEAFF
>TRBJ2-7|-|-|TRBV9
TGTGCCAGCAGCGCCGCCCTGGGAAGCGGTCCCTACGAGCAGTACTTC
CASSAALGSGPYEQYF
>TRBJ2-3|-|-|TRBV5-4
TGTGCCAGCAGCTTAGGCCTAGCGGAGGGGGCAGATACGCAGTATTTT
CASSLGLAEGADTQYF
>TRBJ2-2|TRBD1|-|TRBV14
TGTGCCAGCAGCCAAGAGAGGCCGAACAGGGGTCTCACCGGGGAGCTGTTTTTT
CASSQERPNRGLTGELFF
>TRBJ1-2|-|-|TRBV5-1
TGCGCCAGCAGCGGGGCGTCAGCCTATGGCTACACCTTC
CASSGASAYGYTF
>TRBJ2-1|TRBD2|-|TRBV27
TGTGCCAGCAGTTGGGGGGGAGCGGGTGAGTTCTTC
CASSWGGAGEFF
>TRBJ2-1|TRBD2|-|TRBV6-5
TGTGCCAGCAGTTACCTGGGACTAGCGGGAGGGAATGAGCAGTTCTTC
CASSYLGLAGGNEQFF
>TRBJ2-7|-|-|TRBV5-4
TGTGCCAGCAGCTCTAAGGCGGTGGCCAATAGCTACTACGAGCAGTACTTC
CASSSKAVANSYYEQYF